This record covers a single T cell receptor beta chain. An end of the junction does not agree with germline; a read error may underlie this. CDR1 is SGHAT, CDR2 FQNNGV, per germline. The CDR3 totals 16 residues. A modified ARM-PCR protocol with three rounds of nested PCR amplified TCRbeta. TCRdb itself ran the multiplex PCR reads through MiXCR, one entry per CDR3 protein. The sample lists tens of thousands of distinct CDR3 sequences, 73% occurring once. The data were taken from a study of tumor and adjacent non-tumor tissue in lung cancer. RNA was extracted from bulk tissue without any cell sorting. This chain uses TRBV11-2 with TRBJ2-1; tentative D call: TRBD2 (5 bases). Sequencing input: lung tumor tissue. The receptor was derived from a man between 60 and 75 years old with non-small cell lung cancer. DNA of the CDR3: TGTGCCGGCAGCCCGCGAGCGGTAATCTCCTACAATGAGCAGTTCTTC. It codes for CAGSPRAVISYNEQFF.